Below, 24 T cell receptor beta chains from the same sample are listed, as sequenced in a study of blood T cell repertoires in COVID-19 (dated by TCRdb to about 2020). The library was obtained by the immunoSEQ multiplex PCR assay. TCRdb's version of the immuneACCESS table is confined to in-frame rearrangements and falls short of the full clone set. An unresolved V gene accounts for under half of the shortfall where checked; the remainder is of unknown origin. This sample comprises about 190,000 clones, 84% of them detected only once. Approximately 3% of the sample is in the top ten clones. Sequencing used PBMCs or T cells enriched from blood (not recorded which). The receptor source for this set is a woman aged 25 to 39 who had been exposed to COVID-19.

The V gene is TRBV18, the J gene TRBJ1-1; the match to TRBD1 covers 7 bases. With 3 bases clipped from V and 8 bases from J, the junction kept 6 bases outside the gene matches. The CDR3 spans 13 residues. Germline CDR1 is KGHSH and CDR2 is LQKENI. The CDR3 loop is CASSPKTGIEAFF. The CDR3 coding sequence is TGTGCCAGCTCACCGAAGACAGGGATCGAAGCTTTCTTT. Based on the CDR3 plus reference TRBV18 and TRBJ1-1, the full variable domain is NAGVMQNPRHLVRRRGQEARLRCSPMKGHSHVYWYRQLPEEGLKFMVYLQKENIIDESGMPKERFSAEFPKEGPSILRIQQVVRGDSAAYFCASSPKTGIEAFFGQGTRLTVV.

The chain couples TRBV2 to TRBJ2-1, with 7 positions matching TRBD1. V was pared by 6 bases and J by 7 bases, with 9 bases of the junction left unmatched. The CDR3 is made up of 14 amino acids. In germline, CDR1 is SNHLY, CDR2 FYNNEI. The CDR3 nucleotides are TGTGCCAGCAGGGCTCTTTTCAGGGGGAATGAGCAGTTCTTC. Its protein is CASRALFRGNEQFF.

This clone was seen only once. V usage is TRBV19 and J usage is TRBJ1-4, with D unclear. The CDR3 totals 18 residues. The germline V gene has CDR1 LNHDA and CDR2 SQIVND (reference sequence). Trimming left V 3 bases short and J 6 bases short, with 23 bases between. The CDR3 DNA is TGTGCCAGTAGTATGGGAGGACTTGGGCCGGTAGAGCATGAAAAACTGTTTTTT. Encoded protein: CASSMGGLGPVEHEKLFF.

The CDR3 region has the DNA TGTGCCAGCACCCCCAGAGGGCCAAACTATGGCTACACCTTC. Encoded protein: CASTPRGPNYGYTF. The rearrangement joins TRBV7-9 to TRBJ1-2; D gene ambiguous. This CDR3 spans 14 amino acids. V gave up 7 bases and J gave up 2 bases, with 14 bases separating them. Per germline, CDR1 SEHNR and CDR2 FQNEAQ (reference sequence).

This chain links TRBV7-2 with TRBJ1-4; 10 bases are a match to TRBD1. The CDR3 runs 14 residues. In germline, CDR1 is SGHTA, CDR2 FQGNSA. V lost 3 bases and J lost 7; bases outside the gene matches: 2. This chain's CDR3 is CASSLTGGGEKLFF. DNA of the CDR3: TGTGCCAGCAGCTTGACAGGGGGCGGTGAAAAACTGTTTTTT.

This clone was counted a single time. The rearrangement links TRBV5-6 to TRBJ2-2, with TRBD2 identical over 10 bases. V lost 4 bases and J lost 1; bases outside the gene matches: 10. Germline V gene data show CDR1 as SGHDT and CDR2 as YYEEEE. The CDR3 loop spans 18 amino acids. The CDR3 protein is CASSQKSGLAVNTGELFF. CDR3 nucleotides: TGTGCCAGCAGCCAAAAATCCGGACTAGCGGTGAACACCGGGGAGCTGTTTTTT.

The chain employs TRBV6-2 or TRBV6-3 and TRBJ2-5; TRBD2 matches 9 bases. Germline trimming cut 2 bases from V and 7 bases from J; bases unmatched to any gene: 17. The CDR3 consists of 18 residues. Germline CDR1 and CDR2: MNHEY and SVGEGT. The CDR3 loop reads CASSYRTPGSGGGRTQYF. The CDR3 region has the DNA TGTGCCAGCAGTTACCGGACCCCTGGTAGCGGGGGAGGAAGGACCCAGTACTTC.

The chain uses TRBV5-6 and TRBJ2-7, with TRBD1 identical over 7 bases. This CDR3 spans 15 amino acids. After removal of 0 bases from V and 0 bases from J, the junction contained 3 bases not matched to a gene. The germline gives CDR1 SGHDT, CDR2 YYEEEE. CDR3 sequence: CASSLGPGGSYEQYF. The CDR3, as DNA: TGTGCCAGCAGCTTGGGGCCAGGGGGCTCCTACGAGCAGTACTTC.

The rearrangement joins TRBV2 to TRBJ1-4, with D perhaps TRBD1 (5 bases). The germline CDR1 and CDR2 sequences are SNHLY and FYNNEI. V shed 2 bases and J shed 8 bases, with 15 bases lying between them. This CDR3 contains 15 residues. CDR3 DNA sequence: TGTGCCAGCAGTGAATGGGGGGAGCGAGGGGAAAAACTGTTTTTT. Protein: CASSEWGERGEKLFF.

The chain carries TRBV4-1 and TRBJ1-2; perhaps TRBD1 as D (5 bases). The germline V gene encodes CDR1 MGHRA and CDR2 YSYEKL. This CDR3 comprises 18 residues. Trimming shortened V by 0 bases and J by 2 bases, and 19 bases separated the two germline ends. CDR3 sequence reads: CASSQEPGSAGRNYGYTF. The CDR3 DNA is TGCGCCAGCAGCCAAGAACCTGGTTCGGCAGGGCGGAACTATGGCTACACCTTC.

The chain links TRBV15 to TRBJ1-3, with D possibly matching TRBD1 (5 bases). The CDR3 totals 16 residues. Trimming took 2 bases from V and 3 from J, leaving 14 bases between them. CDR1 and CDR2 from the germline V gene are LNHNV and YYDKDF (reference sequence). CDR3 sequence: CATSRQTVKLGNTIYF. CDR3 nucleotides: TGTGCCACCAGCAGACAGACAGTGAAACTTGGAAACACCATATATTTT. Variable domain in full (rest from reference TRBV15 and TRBJ1-3): DAMVIQNPRYQVTQFGKPVTLSCSQTLNHNVMYWYQQKSSQAPKLLFHYYDKDFNNEADTPDNFQSRRPNTSFCFLDIRSPGLGDTAMYLCATSRQTVKLGNTIYFGEGSWLTVV.

The gene calls are TRBV19 and TRBJ2-2, with D hard to call. Trimming shortened V by 3 bases and J by 4 bases, and 9 bases separated the two germline ends. Germline CDR1 LNHDA, CDR2 SQIVND (reference sequence). This CDR3 is built from 14 residues. CDR3 DNA sequence: TGTGCCAGTAGTATTGGCCTCACCACCGGGGAGCTGTTTTTT. This sequence encodes CASSIGLTTGELFF.

The V gene is TRBV9, the J gene TRBJ2-3; 10 bases line up with TRBD2. CDR1 is SGDLS and CDR2 is YYNGEE in the germline V gene. V gave up 4 bases and J gave up 2 bases; unmatched junction bases: 19. The CDR3 runs to 20 residues. The CDR3 DNA reads as TGTGCCAGCAGCTCCCCCTTTGTAGCGGGGGGAACTAATCCCACAGATACGCAGTATTTT. Its protein is CASSSPFVAGGTNPTDTQYF.

This chain joins TRBV2 and TRBJ1-4; 8 nucleotides match TRBD1. The CDR3 runs to 14 residues. V lost 4 bases and J lost 8; bases outside the gene matches: 6. The germline gives CDR1 SNHLY, CDR2 FYNNEI. CDR3 nucleotides: TGTGCCAGCAGTGGGACAGGGTGGAGCGAAAAACTGTTTTTT. Translating it yields CASSGTGWSEKLFF.

This chain joins TRBV3-1 (or the pseudogene TRBV3-2) and TRBJ1-4; D unresolved. The CDR3 covers 17 residues. V lost 0 bases and J 0 bases, leaving 11 bases between the germline ends. Germline V CDR1 and CDR2: LGHDT, YNNKEL (reference sequence). CDR3 DNA: TGTGCCAGCAGCCAAGATCTCCAGGCCTCAACTAATGAAAAACTGTTTTTT. This translates into CASSQDLQASTNEKLFF.

This clone was seen more than once but under ten times. This sequence joins TRBV10-3 and TRBJ1-1; D is unclear. The germline V gene encodes CDR1 ENHRY and CDR2 SYGVKD. The CDR3 loop spans 12 amino acids. V lost 2 bases and J 4 bases, leaving 5 bases between the germline ends. CDR3 amino acids: CAISERSTEAFF. For the CDR3, the DNA is TGTGCCATCAGTGAGAGGAGCACTGAAGCTTTCTTT.

J is TRBJ2-2 and V is TRBV19; 12 bases map to TRBD2. The V and J ends lost 9 bases and 6 bases, in that order; junction bases with no gene match: 5. This CDR3 region has 14 residues. CDR1 is LNHDA and CDR2 is SQIVND in the germline V gene (reference sequence). The CDR3 coding sequence is TGTGCCAGCCGCCCTAGCGGGGGGGCCGGGGAGCTGTTTTTT. It encodes CASRPSGGAGELFF. Full variable domain (remainder filled in from reference TRBV19 and TRBJ2-2): DGGITQSPKYLFRKEGQNVTLSCEQNLNHDAMYWYRQDPGQGLRLIYYSQIVNDFQKGDIAEGYSVSREKKESFPLTVTSAQKNPTAFYLCASRPSGGAGELFFGEGSRLTVL.

The rearrangement links TRBV6-2 or TRBV6-3 to TRBJ2-2; maybe TRBD1 (5 bases). V dropped 5 bases and J dropped 6 bases, with 10 bases sitting between them. This CDR3 is built from 13 residues. CDR1 is MNHEY and CDR2 is SVGEGT in the germline V gene. CDR3 nucleotide sequence: TGTGCCAGCAGTCAGGGTGGTCCCGGGGAGCTGTTTTTT. Residues: CASSQGGPGELFF.

The rearrangement joins TRBV4-2 to TRBJ1-1, with D maybe TRBD1 (5 bases). V lost 0 bases, J lost 4 bases, and 9 bases lay in between. The CDR3 is 14 residues long. The germline CDR1 and CDR2 sequences are LGHNA and YNFKEQ. The CDR3 here is CASSQDGGGTEAFF. CDR3 DNA sequence: TGTGCCAGCAGCCAAGATGGCGGGGGCACTGAAGCTTTCTTT.

The chain joins TRBV4-3 to TRBJ1-4; a weak D match, TRBD1 (5 bases). This CDR3 is built from 16 residues. Trimming removed 3 bases at V and 0 bases at J, with 11 bases between. Germline CDR1 is LGHNA and CDR2 is YSLEER. The CDR3 spells CASSHSSTATNEKLFF. The CDR3 bases are TGCGCCAGCAGCCATTCGTCGACAGCAACTAATGAAAAACTGTTTTTT.

This clone was seen more than once but under ten times. The chain is built from TRBV6-6 and TRBJ2-7; TRBD2 agrees at 8 bases. Looked up from germline, CDR1 is MNHNY and CDR2 is SVGAGI (reference sequence). This CDR3 is built from 14 residues. Trimming cost V 5 bases and J 3 bases; bases outside gene matches: 6. The CDR3 region is CASSLSGARYEQYF. CDR3 in DNA: TGTGCCAGCAGTCTTAGCGGGGCCCGCTACGAGCAGTACTTC.

The V gene is TRBV4-1, the J gene TRBJ1-1; TRBD1 might be the D (6 bases). V gave up 1 base and J gave up 6 bases, with 18 bases separating them. This CDR3 spans 16 amino acids. Germline CDR1 is MGHRA and CDR2 is YSYEKL. The CDR3 DNA is TGCGCCAGCAGCCAAGTCTTCAGGGGCCGCTGGGCTGAAGCTTTCTTT. This translates into CASSQVFRGRWAEAFF.

The rearrangement uses TRBV27 and TRBJ1-5; D unresolved. Germline V gives CDR1 MNHEY, CDR2 SMNVEV (reference sequence). Trimming stripped 5 bases from V and 3 bases from J, with 14 bases between. The CDR3 sequence is 15 residues long. CDR3 protein: CASSPSSGNNQPQHF. CDR3 in DNA: TGTGCCAGCAGTCCCTCTTCGGGAAACAATCAGCCCCAGCATTTT.

The rearrangement joins TRBV9 to TRBJ1-2; 7 bases fit TRBD1. Germline V lookup: CDR1 SGDLS, CDR2 YYNGEE. J was trimmed by 4 bases and V by 4 bases; bases with no gene match: 10. This CDR3 region has 15 residues. The CDR3 DNA sequence: TGTGCCAGCAGCACCCGTTCCGGGACAGCCTATGGCTACACCTTC. This codes for CASSTRSGTAYGYTF.